This T cell receptor beta chain derives from a study of T cells in Graves' hyperthyroidism and ophthalmopathy. Researchers amplified the TCR beta CDR3 regions from RNA transcripts. HTBI primers were the set used in a first-round RT-PCR of the TCR CDR3. Via MiXCR, TCRdb re-called the multiplex PCR reads, giving one row per CDR3 protein. The table includes about 480,000 distinct CDR3 sequences, about 20% detected once. For ophthalmopathy patients, the Clinical Activity Score was at least 3 and the NOSPECS grade at least 4; duration was under 3 months. This CDR3 is 15 amino acids long. V dropped 3 bases and J dropped 1 base, with 13 bases sitting between them. CDR1 and CDR2 (germline): SQVTM, ANQGSEA.

The rearrangement joins TRBV29-1 to TRBJ2-1; D ambiguous. Material: blood. The receptor comes from a woman aged 65 to 85 with Graves' ophthalmopathy. CDR3 nucleotide sequence: TGCAGCGTTGATAAGGGCCGGAAATCCTACAATGAGCAGTTCTTC. It specifies CSVDKGRKSYNEQFF.